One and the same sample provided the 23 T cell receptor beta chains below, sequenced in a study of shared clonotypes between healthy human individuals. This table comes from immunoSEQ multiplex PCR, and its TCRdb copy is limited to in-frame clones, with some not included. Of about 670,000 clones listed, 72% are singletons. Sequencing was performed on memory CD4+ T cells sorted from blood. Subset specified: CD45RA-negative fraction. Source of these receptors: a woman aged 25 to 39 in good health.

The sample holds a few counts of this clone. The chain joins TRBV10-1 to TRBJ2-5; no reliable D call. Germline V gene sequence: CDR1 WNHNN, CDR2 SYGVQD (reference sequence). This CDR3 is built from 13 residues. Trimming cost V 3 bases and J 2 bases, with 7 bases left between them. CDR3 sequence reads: CASSEKRQETQYF. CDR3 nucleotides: TGCGCCAGCAGTGAAAAACGGCAAGAGACCCAGTACTTC.

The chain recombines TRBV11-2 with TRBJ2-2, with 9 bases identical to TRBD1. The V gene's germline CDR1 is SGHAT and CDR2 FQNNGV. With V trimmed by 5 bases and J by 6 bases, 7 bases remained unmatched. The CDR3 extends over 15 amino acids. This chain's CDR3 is CASSGRYRGPGELFF. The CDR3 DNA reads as TGTGCCAGCAGCGGCCGGTACAGGGGGCCCGGGGAGCTGTTTTTT.

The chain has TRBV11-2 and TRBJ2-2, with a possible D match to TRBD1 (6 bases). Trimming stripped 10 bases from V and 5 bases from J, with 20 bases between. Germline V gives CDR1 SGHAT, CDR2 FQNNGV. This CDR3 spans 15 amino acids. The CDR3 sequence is CAIGWGRHRTGELFF. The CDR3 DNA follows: TGTGCCATTGGTTGGGGGCGTCATAGAACCGGGGAGCTGTTTTTT.

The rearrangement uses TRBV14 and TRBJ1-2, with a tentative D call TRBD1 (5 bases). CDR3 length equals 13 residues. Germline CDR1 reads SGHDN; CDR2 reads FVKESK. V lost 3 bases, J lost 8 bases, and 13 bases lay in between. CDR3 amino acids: CASSQIRVGGYTF. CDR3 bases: TGTGCCAGCAGCCAGATCAGGGTGGGAGGCTACACCTTC. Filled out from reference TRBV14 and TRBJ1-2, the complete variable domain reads EAGVTQFPSHSVIEKGQTVTLRCDPISGHDNLYWYRRVMGKEIKFLLHFVKESKQDESGMPNNRFLAERTGGTYSTLKVQPAELEDSGVYFCASSQIRVGGYTFGSGTRLTVV.

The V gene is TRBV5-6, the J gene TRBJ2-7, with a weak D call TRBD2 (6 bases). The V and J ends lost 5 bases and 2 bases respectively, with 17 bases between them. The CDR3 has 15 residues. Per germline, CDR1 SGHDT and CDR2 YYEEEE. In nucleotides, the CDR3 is TGTGCCAGCAGTATTGGGACTCCGACCCCCTACGAGCAGTACTTC. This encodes CASSIGTPTPYEQYF.

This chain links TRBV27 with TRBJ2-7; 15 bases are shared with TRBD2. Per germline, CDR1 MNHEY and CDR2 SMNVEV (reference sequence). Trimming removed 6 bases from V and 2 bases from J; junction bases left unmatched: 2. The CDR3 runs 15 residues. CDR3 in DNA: TGTGCCAGCAGCCGGACTAGCGGGGGGGCCTACGAGCAGTACTTC. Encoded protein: CASSRTSGGAYEQYF.

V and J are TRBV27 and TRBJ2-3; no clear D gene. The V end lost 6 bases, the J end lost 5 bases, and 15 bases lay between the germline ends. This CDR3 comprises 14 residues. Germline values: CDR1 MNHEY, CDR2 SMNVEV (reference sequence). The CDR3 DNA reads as TGTGCCAGCAGCCTCACCGCCCGGGTAGATACGCAGTATTTT. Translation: CASSLTARVDTQYF.

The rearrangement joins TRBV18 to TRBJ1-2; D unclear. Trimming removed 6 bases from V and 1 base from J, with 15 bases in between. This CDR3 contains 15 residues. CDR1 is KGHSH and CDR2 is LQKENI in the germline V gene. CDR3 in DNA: TGTGCCAGCTCCCCGATTTCATCCAGTAACTATGGCTACACCTTC. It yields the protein CASSPISSSNYGYTF.

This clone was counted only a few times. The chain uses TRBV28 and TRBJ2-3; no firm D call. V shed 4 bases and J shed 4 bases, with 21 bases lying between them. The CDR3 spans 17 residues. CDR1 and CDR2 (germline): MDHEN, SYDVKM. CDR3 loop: CASSSVLTLLRPDTQYF. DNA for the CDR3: TGTGCCAGCAGTTCCGTTTTGACTCTCTTGAGACCAGATACGCAGTATTTT.

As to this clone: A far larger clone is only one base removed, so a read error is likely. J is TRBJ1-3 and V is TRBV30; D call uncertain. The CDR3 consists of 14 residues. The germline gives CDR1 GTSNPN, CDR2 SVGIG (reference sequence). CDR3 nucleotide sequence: TGTGCCTGGAGCTCAGGCTATTCTGGAAACGCCATATATTTT. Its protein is CAWSSGYSGNAIYF. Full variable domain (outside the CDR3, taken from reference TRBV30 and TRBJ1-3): SQTIHQWPATLVQPVGSPLSLECTVEGTSNPNLYWYRQAAGRGLQLLFYSVGIGQISSEVPQNLSASRPQDRQFILSSKKLLLSDSGFYLCAWSSGYSGNAIYFGEGSWLTVV.

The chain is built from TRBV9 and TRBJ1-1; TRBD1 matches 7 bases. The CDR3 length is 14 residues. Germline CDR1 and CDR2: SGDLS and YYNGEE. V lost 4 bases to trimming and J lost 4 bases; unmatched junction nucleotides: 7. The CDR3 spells CASSPHRGGTEAFF. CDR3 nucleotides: TGTGCCAGCAGCCCCCACAGGGGAGGCACTGAAGCTTTCTTT.

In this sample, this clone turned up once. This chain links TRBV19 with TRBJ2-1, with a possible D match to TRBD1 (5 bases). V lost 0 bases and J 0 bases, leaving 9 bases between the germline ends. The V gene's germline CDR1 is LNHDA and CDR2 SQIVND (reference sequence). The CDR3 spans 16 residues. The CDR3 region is CASSIDPGYSYNEQFF. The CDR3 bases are TGTGCCAGTAGTATAGATCCAGGGTACTCCTACAATGAGCAGTTCTTC.

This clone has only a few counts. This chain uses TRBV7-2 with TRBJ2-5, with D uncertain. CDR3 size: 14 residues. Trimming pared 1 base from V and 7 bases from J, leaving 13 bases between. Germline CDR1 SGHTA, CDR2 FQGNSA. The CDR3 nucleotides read TGTGCCAGCAGCTTAGAGGCTGCTCTCCGGACCCAGTACTTC. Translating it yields CASSLEAALRTQYF. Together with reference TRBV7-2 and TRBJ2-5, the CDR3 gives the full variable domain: GAGVSQSPSNKVTEKGKDVELRCDPISGHTALYWYRQSLGQGLEFLIYFQGNSAPDKSGLPSDRFSAERTGGSVSTLTIQRTQQEDSAVYLCASSLEAALRTQYFGPGTRLLVL.

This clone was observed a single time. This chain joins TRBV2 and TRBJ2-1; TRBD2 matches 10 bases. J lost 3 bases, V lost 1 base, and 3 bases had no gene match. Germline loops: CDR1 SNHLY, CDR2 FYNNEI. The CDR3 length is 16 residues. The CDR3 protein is CASSEGLAGFYNEQFF. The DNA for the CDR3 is TGTGCCAGCAGTGAAGGACTAGCGGGTTTCTACAATGAGCAGTTCTTC. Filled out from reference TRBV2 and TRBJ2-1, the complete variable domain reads EPEVTQTPSHQVTQMGQEVILRCVPISNHLYFYWYRQILGQKVEFLVSFYNNEISEKSEIFDDQFSVERPDGSNFTLKIRSTKLEDSAMYFCASSEGLAGFYNEQFFGPGTRLTVL.

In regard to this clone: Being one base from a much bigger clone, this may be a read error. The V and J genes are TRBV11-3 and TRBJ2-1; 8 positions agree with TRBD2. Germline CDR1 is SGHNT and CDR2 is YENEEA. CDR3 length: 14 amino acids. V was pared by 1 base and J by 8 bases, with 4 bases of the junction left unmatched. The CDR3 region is CASSLAGGYHEQFF. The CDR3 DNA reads TGTGCCAGCAGCTTAGCGGGAGGGTACCATGAGCAGTTCTTC.

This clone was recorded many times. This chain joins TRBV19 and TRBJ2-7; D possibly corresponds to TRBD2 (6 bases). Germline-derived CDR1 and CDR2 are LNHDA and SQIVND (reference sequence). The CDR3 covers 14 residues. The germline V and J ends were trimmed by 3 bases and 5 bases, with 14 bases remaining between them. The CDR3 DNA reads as TGTGCCAGTAGTATGCTCGGGAGCCGGGACGAGCAGTACTTC. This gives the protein CASSMLGSRDEQYF.

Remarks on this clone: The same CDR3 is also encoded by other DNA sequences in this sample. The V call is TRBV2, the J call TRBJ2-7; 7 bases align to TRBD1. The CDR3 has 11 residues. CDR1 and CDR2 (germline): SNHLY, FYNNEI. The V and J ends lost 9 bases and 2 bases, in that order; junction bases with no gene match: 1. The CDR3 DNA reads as TGTGCCAGTCAGGGGGCCTACGAGCAGTACTTC. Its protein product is CASQGAYEQYF.

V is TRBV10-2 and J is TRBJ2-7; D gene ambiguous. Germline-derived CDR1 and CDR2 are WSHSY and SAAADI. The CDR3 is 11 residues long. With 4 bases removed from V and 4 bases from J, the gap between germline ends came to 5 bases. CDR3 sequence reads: CASSVSYEQYF. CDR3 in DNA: TGCGCCAGCAGTGTAAGTTACGAGCAGTACTTC.

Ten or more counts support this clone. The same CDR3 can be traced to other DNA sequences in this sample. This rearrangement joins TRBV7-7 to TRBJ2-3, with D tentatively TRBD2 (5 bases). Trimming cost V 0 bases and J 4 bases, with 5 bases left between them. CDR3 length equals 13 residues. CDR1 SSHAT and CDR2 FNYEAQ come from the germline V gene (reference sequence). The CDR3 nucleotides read TGTGCCAGCAGCTTAGCGGAGGCAGATACGCAGTATTTT. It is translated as CASSLAEADTQYF.

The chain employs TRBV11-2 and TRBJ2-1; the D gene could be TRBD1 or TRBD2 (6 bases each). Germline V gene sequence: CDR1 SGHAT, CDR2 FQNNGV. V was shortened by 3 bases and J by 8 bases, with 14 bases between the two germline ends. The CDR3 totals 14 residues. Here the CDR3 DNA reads TGTGCCAGCAGCTTTTGGATGGAGGGGGATGAGCAGTTCTTC. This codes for CASSFWMEGDEQFF.

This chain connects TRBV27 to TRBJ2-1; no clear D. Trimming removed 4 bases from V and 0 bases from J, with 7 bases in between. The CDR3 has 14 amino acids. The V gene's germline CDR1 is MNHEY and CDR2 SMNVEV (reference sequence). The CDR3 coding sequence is TGTGCCAGCAGTTCCGATCCCTCCTACAATGAGCAGTTCTTC. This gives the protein CASSSDPSYNEQFF.

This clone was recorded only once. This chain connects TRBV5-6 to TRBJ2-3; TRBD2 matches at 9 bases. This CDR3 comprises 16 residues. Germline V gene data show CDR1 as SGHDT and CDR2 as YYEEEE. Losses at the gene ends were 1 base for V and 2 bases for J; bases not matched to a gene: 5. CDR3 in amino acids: CASSLMTSGYTDTQYF. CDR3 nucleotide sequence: TGTGCCAGCAGCTTGATGACTAGCGGATACACAGATACGCAGTATTTT. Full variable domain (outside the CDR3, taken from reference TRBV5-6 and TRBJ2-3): DAGVTQSPTHLIKTRGQQVTLRCSPKSGHDTVSWYQQALGQGPQFIFQYYEEEERQRGNFPDRFSGHQFPNYSSELNVNALLLGDSALYLCASSLMTSGYTDTQYFGPGTRLTVL.

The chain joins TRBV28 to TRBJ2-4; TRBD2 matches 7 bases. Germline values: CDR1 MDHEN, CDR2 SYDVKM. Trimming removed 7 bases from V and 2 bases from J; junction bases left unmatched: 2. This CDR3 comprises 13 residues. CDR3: CASTGTTKNIQYF. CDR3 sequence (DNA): TGTGCCAGCACGGGGACTACCAAAAACATTCAGTACTTC.